This T cell receptor (beta chain) is from a study of CD8+CD57+ T cells in acquired aplastic anemia. Background on the study: Quantities of DNA derived from sorted CD4+ and CD8+ cells averaged roughly 3.4 ug. Mean read depth for CD4+ cells from healthy donors was 9 million to 13 million. Whole-study findings and limits: The number of CD8+ CDR3 sequences shared by patients and controls was about 30.

The J segment lost 5 bases and the V segment lost 0 bases, leaving 3 bases of the junction unmatched. The CDR3 totals 14 residues. Germline CDR1 is MNHEY and CDR2 is SMNVEV (reference sequence). According to the study, genomic DNA was the template for TCR beta VDJ and CDR3 profiling. TCRdb processed the reads anew with MiXCR; each CDR3 protein has one entry. This sample yields some 210,000 distinct CDR3 sequences, of which roughly 57% are seen a single time; about 29% belongs to the top ten. The sample holds many counts of this clonotype. Its antigen is still unknown. The chain links TRBV27 to TRBJ2-7; 8 bases are a match to TRBD1. This clonotype was obtained from a human donor in good health. Sequences were obtained from sorted CD4+, CD8+, or CD8+CD57+ T cells (not recorded which) from PBMCs. For the CDR3, the DNA is TGTGCCAGCAGTTTATCGGTGACAGGGGACGAGCAGTACTTC. Translating it yields CASSLSVTGDEQYF.